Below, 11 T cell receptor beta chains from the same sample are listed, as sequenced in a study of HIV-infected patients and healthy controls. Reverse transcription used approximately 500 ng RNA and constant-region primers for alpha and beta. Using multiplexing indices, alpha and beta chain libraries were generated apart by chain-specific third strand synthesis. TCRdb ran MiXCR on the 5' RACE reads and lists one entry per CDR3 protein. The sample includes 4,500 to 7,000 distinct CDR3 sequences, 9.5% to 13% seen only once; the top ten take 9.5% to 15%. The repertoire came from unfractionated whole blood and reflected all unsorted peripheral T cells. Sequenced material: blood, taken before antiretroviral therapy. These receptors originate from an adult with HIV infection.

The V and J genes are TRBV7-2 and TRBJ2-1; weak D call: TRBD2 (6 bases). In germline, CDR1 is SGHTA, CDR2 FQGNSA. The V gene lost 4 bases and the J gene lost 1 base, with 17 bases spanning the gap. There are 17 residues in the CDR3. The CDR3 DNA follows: TGTGCCAGCAGCTCTTCACTCGGGGGTGGGTCCTACAATGAGCAGTTCTTC. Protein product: CASSSSLGGGSYNEQFF.

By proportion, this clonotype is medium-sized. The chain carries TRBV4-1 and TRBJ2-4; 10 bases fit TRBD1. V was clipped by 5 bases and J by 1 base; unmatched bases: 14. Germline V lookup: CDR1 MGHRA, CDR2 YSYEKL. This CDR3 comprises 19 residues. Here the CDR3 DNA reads TGCGCCAGCAGCTACCGGGACAGGGGCTTCCAGGAGGCCAAAAACATTCAGTACTTC. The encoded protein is CASSYRDRGFQEAKNIQYF.

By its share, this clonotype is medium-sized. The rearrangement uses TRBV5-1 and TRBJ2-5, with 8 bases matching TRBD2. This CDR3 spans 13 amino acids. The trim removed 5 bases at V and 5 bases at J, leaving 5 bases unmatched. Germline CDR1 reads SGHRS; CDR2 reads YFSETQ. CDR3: CASRTVAGETQYF. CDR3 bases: TGCGCCAGCAGAACGGTAGCGGGGGAGACCCAGTACTTC.

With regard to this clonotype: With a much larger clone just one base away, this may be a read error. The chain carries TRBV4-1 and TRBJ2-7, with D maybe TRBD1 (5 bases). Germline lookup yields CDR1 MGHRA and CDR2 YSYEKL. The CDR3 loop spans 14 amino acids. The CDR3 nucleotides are TGCGACAGCAGCAAAGACGAGACAGCCTACGAGCAGTACTTC. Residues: CDSSKDETAYEQYF.

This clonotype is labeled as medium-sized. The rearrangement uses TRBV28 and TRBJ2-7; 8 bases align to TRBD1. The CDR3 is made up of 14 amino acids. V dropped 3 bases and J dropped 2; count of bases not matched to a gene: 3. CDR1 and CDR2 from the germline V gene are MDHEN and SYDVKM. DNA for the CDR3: TGTGCCAGCAGTTTGACAGGGGTTACCTACGAGCAGTACTTC. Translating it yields CASSLTGVTYEQYF.

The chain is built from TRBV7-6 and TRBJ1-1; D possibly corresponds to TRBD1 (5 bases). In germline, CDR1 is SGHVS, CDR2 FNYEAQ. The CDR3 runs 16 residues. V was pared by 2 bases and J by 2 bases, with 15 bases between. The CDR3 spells CASSLWGGGRNTEAFF. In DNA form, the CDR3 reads TGTGCCAGCAGCTTATGGGGGGGGGGTCGTAACACTGAAGCTTTCTTT. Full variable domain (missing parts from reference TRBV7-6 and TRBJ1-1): GAGVSQSPRYKVTKRGQDVALRCDPISGHVSLYWYRQALGQGPEFLTYFNYEAQQDKSGLPNDRFSAERPEGSISTLTIQRTEQRDSAMYRCASSLWGGGRNTEAFFGQGTRLTVV.

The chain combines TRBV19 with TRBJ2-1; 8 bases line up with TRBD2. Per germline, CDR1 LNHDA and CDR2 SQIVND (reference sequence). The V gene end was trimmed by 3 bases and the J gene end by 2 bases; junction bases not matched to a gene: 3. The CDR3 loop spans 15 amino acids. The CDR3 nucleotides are TGTGCCAGTAGTATCAGCGGGGGACCCTACAATGAGCAGTTCTTC. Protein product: CASSISGGPYNEQFF.

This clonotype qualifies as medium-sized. The CDR3 coding sequence is TGTGCCAGCAGTTCCTCGACAGGCCCTTTGCGCAATCAGCCCCAGCATTTT. Its protein product is CASSSSTGPLRNQPQHF. This sequence joins TRBV28 and TRBJ1-5, with TRBD1 as a possible D gene (6 bases). The V end was cut by 4 bases, the J end by 2 bases, with 18 bases between. This CDR3 has 17 amino acids. CDR1 is MDHEN, CDR2 SYDVKM, per germline.

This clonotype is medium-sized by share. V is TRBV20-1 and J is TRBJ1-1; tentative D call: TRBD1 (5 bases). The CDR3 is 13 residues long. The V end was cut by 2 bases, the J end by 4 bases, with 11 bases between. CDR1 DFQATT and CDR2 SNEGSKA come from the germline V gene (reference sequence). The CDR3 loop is CSARRRVGTEAFF. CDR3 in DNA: TGCAGTGCTAGACGCAGGGTTGGCACTGAAGCTTTCTTT.

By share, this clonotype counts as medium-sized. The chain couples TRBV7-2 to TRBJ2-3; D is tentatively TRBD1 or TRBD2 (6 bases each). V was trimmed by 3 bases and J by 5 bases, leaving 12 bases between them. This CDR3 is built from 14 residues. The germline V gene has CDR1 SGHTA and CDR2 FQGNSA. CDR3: CASSFGGPQDTQYF. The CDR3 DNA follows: TGTGCCAGCAGCTTTGGGGGGCCTCAAGATACGCAGTATTTT.

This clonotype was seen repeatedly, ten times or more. Here the CDR3 DNA reads TGTGCCACAGGATCGGGTGGGGGTAATCAGCCCCAGCATTTT. Its protein product is CATGSGGGNQPQHF. The chain is built from TRBV10-3 and TRBJ1-5; TRBD1 is a possible D gene (5 bases). The CDR3 totals 14 residues. Germline CDR1 and CDR2: ENHRY and SYGVKD. V was clipped by 10 bases and J by 4 bases, with 17 bases between them.